The 2 T cell receptor beta chains below all came from one sample that was sequenced in a study of CD8+ T cells in alopecia areata. Indicated treatment: oral pan-JAK inhibitor, 5-10 mg twice daily. RNA was isolated and reverse transcribed to cDNA, the sequencing template. The method was immunoSEQ multiplex PCR; TCRdb's version includes in-frame clones alone and lacks a portion of them. The sample holds a few hundred thousand clones, under 40% seen once. The sequencing here drew on CD4+ T cells sorted from blood, taken at approximately week 31, from a patient treated with tofacitinib. The receptors derive from a human donor with alopecia areata.

The genes are TRBV7-9 and TRBJ1-1; a weak D match, TRBD1 (5 bases). V was clipped by 8 bases and J by 1 base, with 14 bases between them. The CDR3 runs to 14 residues. Germline V gene sequence: CDR1 SEHNR, CDR2 FQNEAQ (reference sequence). This CDR3 reads CASSHRFGNTEAFF. As DNA, the CDR3 is TGTGCCAGCTCTCACAGGTTTGGGAACACTGAAGCTTTCTTT.

The chain joins TRBV29-1 to TRBJ1-2; D is unclear. CDR1 is SQVTM, CDR2 ANQGSEA, per germline. Deletions cut 1 base from V and 4 bases from J, with 10 bases between. This CDR3 comprises 13 residues. The CDR3 nucleotides are TGCAGCGTTGAAGCCCTCCGGGGCTATGGCTACACCTTC. This sequence encodes CSVEALRGYGYTF.